The clone carrying this TCR beta chain was picked up many times. The sample belongs to a study of T cells in Graves' hyperthyroidism and ophthalmopathy. At the level of the study: Sampling of peripheral blood happened at initial diagnosis, prior to any treatment.

There are 18 residues in the CDR3. Looked up from germline, CDR1 is SGHTA and CDR2 is FQGNSA. V shed 4 bases, J shed 2 bases, and the junction held 11 bases outside the gene matches. Amplification targeted TCR beta CDR3 regions from RNA transcripts. Using the HTBI primer set, a first-round RT-PCR was run on the TCR CDR3. TCRdb re-called the multiplex PCR reads with MiXCR, one entry per CDR3 protein. Among a few hundred thousand distinct CDR3 sequences listed, 15% to 20% were seen once. Source material: blood. The receptor was derived from a woman aged 40 to 55 with Graves' ophthalmopathy. This chain links TRBV7-2 with TRBJ2-3; 11 nucleotides line up with TRBD2. CDR3 coding DNA: TGTGCCAGCAGCTCCGTCCCGGGACTAGCGGCCTCCACAGATACGCAGTATTTT. This gives the protein CASSSVPGLAASTDTQYF.